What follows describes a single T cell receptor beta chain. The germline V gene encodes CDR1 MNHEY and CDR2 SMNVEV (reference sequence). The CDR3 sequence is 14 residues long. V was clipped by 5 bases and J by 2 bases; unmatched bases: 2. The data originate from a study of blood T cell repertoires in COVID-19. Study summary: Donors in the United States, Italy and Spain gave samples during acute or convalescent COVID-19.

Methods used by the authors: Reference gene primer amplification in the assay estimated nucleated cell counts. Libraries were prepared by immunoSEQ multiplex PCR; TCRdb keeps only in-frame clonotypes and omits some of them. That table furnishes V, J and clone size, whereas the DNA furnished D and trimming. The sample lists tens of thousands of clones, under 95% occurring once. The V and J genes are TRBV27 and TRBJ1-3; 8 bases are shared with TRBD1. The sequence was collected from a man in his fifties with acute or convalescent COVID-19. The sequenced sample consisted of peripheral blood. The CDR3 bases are TGTGCCAGCAGTCAGGACAGGGCTGGAAACACCATATATTTT. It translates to CASSQDRAGNTIYF.